Presented here are 5 T cell receptor beta chains from one specimen sequenced in a study of CXCR3-negative and CXCR3-positive naive CD8 T cells. Study-wide points: Researchers report that CXCR3-positive naive cells carry more hydrophobic TRB CDR3s than CXCR3-negative naive cells.

In preparing the TRB cDNA libraries, 5' RACE with UMI labels was used. From the 5' RACE reads, TCRdb lists one entry per CDR3 protein and no DNA. The repertoire table contains some 150,000 distinct CDR3 sequences. These TCRs are of unknown antigen specificity. The sample comprised naive CXCR3+ CD8+ T cells from blood. Specified subset: CD45RO-CCR7+CD27+CD95- naive CD8+ T cells expressing CXCR3 (TNR3+). These receptors all come from a human donor in good health. Some clones in this sample may be carry-over from other donors' samples.

The rearrangement uses TRBV7-9 and TRBJ2-1. CDR3 size: 12 residues. The germline gives CDR1 SEHNR, CDR2 FQNEAQ (reference sequence). CDR3 residues: CASRPDIQGEFF.

The chain recombines TRBV4-1 with TRBJ1-5; the TCRdb call, TRBD1, lacks DNA for checking. Germline V gene lookup returns CDR1 MGHRA and CDR2 YSYEKL. The CDR3 spans 15 residues. The CDR3 sequence is CASSRGTGGNQPQHF.

The rearrangement links TRBV14 to TRBJ2-7; TCRdb picks TRBD1, but there is no DNA to check that call. Germline CDR1 reads SGHDN; CDR2 reads FVKESK. The CDR3 covers 16 residues. CDR3 residues: CASSREDRGPAYEQYF.

The rearrangement joins TRBV12-3 or TRBV12-4 to TRBJ2-1; the D gene TCRdb calls, TRBD2, cannot be checked with no DNA. CDR3 length: 12 amino acids. The CDR3 protein is CASSPPSNEQFF.

The chain couples TRBV20-1 to TRBJ2-1. Germline CDR1 is DFQATT and CDR2 is SNEGSKA (reference sequence). This CDR3 is 15 amino acids long. Here the CDR3 reads CSARVSGTSYNEQFF.